The source of this T cell receptor beta chain is a study of cytomegalovirus exposure and HLA in healthy donors. The PCR had 60 Vbeta and 13 Jbeta primers. Clones were sequenced by immunoSEQ multiplex PCR, and TCRdb holds only the in-frame ones, with some missing. Seen here are about 130,000 clones, roughly a sixth observed once, and the top ten hold approximately 2.6%. Healthy bone marrow donors made up the cohort. Trimming removed 3 bases from V and 4 bases from J, with 6 bases in between. CDR1 and CDR2 (germline): MDHEN, SYDVKM. This CDR3 has 13 amino acids. Study-wide results and limits: A list of about 160 TCR beta chains associated with cytomegalovirus was given. There were reportedly fewer N-insertions in an Asian-associated ancestry cluster than the roughly 670-donor mean, in a later analysis. Reports credit the classifier with highly specific, highly sensitive diagnosis of cytomegalovirus status.

On this clone itself: Its antigen is not known.

Sample: PBMCs. V is TRBV28 and J is TRBJ1-4; D not resolved. The receptor was derived from a female donor in good health and CMV-seropositive. CDR3 residues: CASSLGFNEKLFF. CDR3 in DNA: TGTGCCAGCAGTTTGGGCTTTAATGAAAAACTGTTTTTT.